This T cell receptor beta chain was sequenced for a study of long-term antiretroviral therapy in people with HIV. The immunoSEQ assay was v3.0, run at survey level. The method was immunoSEQ multiplex PCR; TCRdb's version includes in-frame clones alone and lacks a portion of them. The profile shows 20,000 to 30,000 clones, approximately 80% of them singletons. The clonotype was recovered from a woman aged 18-30 years with HIV. Sequencing used unsorted PBMCs, obtained at the start of antiretroviral therapy, before treatment.

The CDR3 spells CASSFTSGSSTDTQYF. The CDR3 DNA sequence: TGTGCCAGCAGCTTTACTAGCGGGAGCAGCACAGATACGCAGTATTTT. The chain couples TRBV5-4 to TRBJ2-3; TRBD2 aligns across 11 bases. Germline CDR1 and CDR2: SGHNT and YYREEE (reference sequence). CDR3 length: 16 residues. With 2 bases clipped from V and 0 bases from J, the junction kept 2 bases outside the gene matches.